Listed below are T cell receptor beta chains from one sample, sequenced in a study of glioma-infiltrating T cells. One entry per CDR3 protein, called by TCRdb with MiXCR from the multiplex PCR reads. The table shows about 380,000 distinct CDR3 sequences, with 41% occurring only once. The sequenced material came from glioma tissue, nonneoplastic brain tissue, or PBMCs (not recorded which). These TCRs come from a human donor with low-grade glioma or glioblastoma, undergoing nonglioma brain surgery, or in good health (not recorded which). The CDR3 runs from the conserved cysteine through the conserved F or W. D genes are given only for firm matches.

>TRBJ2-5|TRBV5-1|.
CASSRGGRTMYQETQYF
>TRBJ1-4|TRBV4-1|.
CASSQGQVEKLFF
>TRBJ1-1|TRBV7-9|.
CASSTHGGDQAFF
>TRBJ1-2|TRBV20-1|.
CSAFGGNYGYTF
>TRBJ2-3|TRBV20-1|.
CSATGISGYSPSTDTQYF
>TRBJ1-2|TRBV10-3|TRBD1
CAISSTGKANYGYTF
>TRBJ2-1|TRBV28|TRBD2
CASSFRLSGRGNEQFF
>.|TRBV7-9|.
CASSFAEGNEQFF
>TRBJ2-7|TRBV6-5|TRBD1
CAISETLDRVGEQYF
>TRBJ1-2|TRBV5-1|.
CASSLDGGNYGYTF
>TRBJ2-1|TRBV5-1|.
CASSLVGGPNEQFF
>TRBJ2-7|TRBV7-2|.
CASGRWRAYEQYF
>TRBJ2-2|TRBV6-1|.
CASLTGELFF
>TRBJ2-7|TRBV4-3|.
CASSPYVLESGEQYF
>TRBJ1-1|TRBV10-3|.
CASRGPSEAFF
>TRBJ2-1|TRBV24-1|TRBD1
CATSDLRGLEQFF
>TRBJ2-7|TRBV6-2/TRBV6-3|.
CASSYTLHEQYF
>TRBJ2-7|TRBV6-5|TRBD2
CASSSRGDYYEQYF
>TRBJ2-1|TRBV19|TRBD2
CASSTGTSGNEQFF
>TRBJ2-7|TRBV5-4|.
CASSPTGGHATGKQYF
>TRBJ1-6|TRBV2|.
CASSDSRSYNSPLHF
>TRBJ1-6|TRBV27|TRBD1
CASRAGQGVRNSPLHF
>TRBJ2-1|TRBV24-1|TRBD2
CATSDPWGGDSYNEQFF
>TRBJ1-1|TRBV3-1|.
CASRDSVNTEAFF
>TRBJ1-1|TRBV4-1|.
CASSQHRERTEAFF
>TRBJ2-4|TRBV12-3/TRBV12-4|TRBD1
CASSLTGGHPKNIQYF
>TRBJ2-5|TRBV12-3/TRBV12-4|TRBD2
CASSFASGEETQYF
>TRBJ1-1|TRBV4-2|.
CASSQDQRGAWGTEAFF
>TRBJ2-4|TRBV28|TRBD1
CASSSFNRGGGNIQYF
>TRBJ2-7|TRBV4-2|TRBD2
CASSHPRGLAGGGTLSYEQYF
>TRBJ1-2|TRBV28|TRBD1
CASSLNDRGGYTF
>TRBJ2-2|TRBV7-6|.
CASSLDSVGGELFF
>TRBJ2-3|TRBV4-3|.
CASSQERQGLDTQYF
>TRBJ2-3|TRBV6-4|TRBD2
CASGYLQREGLDTQYF
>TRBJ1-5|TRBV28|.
CASSFESGLIRPLSNQPQHF
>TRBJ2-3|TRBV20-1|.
CSAREGASTDTQYF
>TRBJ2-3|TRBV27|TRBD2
CASSSSSGGPPDTQYF
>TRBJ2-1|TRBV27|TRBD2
CASTLAGEGEQFF
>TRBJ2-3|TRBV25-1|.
CASSLITPDTQYF
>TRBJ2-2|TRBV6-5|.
CASSYSARGDGELFF
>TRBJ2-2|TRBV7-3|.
CASSPVNTGELFF
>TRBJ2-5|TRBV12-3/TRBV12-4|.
CASSLFRTETQYF
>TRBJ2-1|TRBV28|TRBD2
CASRYGLAGNNEQFF
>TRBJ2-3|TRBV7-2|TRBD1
CASSGVGQGYTDTQYF
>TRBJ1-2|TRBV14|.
CASSPGQFGYTF
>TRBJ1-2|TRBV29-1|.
CSVTPRQADYGYTF
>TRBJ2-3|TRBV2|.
CASSRSSITDTQYF
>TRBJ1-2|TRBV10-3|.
CAISERGTHGYTF
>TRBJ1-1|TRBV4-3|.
CASSLSRMNTEAFF
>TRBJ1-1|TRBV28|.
CASTPEGRGNTEAFF
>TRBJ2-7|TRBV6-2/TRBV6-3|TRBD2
CASSGTSGSYEQHF
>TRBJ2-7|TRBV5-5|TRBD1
CASSPLGWTGDYEQYF
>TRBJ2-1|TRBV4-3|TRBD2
CASGQDPIAGGAYNEQFF
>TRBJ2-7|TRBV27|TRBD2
CASSSFTTSGSSYEQYF
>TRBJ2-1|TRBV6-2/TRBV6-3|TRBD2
CASSPSGTGSYNEQFF
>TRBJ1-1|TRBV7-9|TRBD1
CASSTAWDRTNTEAFF
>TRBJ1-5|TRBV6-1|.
CASTEHRNQPQHF
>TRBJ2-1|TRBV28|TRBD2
CVSSETSGRHFNEQFF